This is a list of T cell receptor beta chains from one sample in a study of shared clonotypes between healthy human individuals. TCRdb's copy holds only in-frame clones and misses some; the assay was immunoSEQ multiplex PCR. The table lists around 980,000 clones, around 78% of them singletons. Specimen: memory CD4+ T cells from PBMCs. Receptors were obtained from a man aged 18 to 30 in good health. Some clones in this sample may be carry-over from other donors' samples. The CDR3 runs from the conserved cysteine through the conserved F or W. A D gene is named only where the DNA matches it firmly. The size entry is marked missing in some rows and otherwise reads once, few, many or a size class.

D: TRBD1; J: TRBJ1-1; V: TRBV2; size: NA; DNA: TGTGCCAGCAGTGAAGACAGGGGAGTCACTGAAGCTTTCTTT; CDR3: CASSEDRGVTEAFF
D: NA; J: TRBJ2-3; V: TRBV20-1; size: once; DNA: TGCAGTGCTAGAACGGGAAATACGCAGTATTTT; CDR3: CSARTGNTQYF
D: TRBD2; J: TRBJ2-3; V: TRBV19; size: NA; DNA: TGTGCCAGTAGTCGGGCTAGCGGGACTAGCACAGATACGCAGTATTTT; CDR3: CASSRASGTSTDTQYF
D: NA; J: TRBJ1-1; V: TRBV4-1; size: NA; DNA: TGCGCCAGCAGCCCTTCCCGCGGGGGGGGAACTGAAGCTTTCTTT; CDR3: CASSPSRGGGTEAFF
D: NA; J: TRBJ2-7; V: TRBV6-1; size: NA; DNA: TGTGCCAGCAGTGAGCAGCGTTTCTCCTACGAGCAGTACTTC; CDR3: CASSEQRFSYEQYF
D: NA; J: TRBJ2-7; V: TRBV5-6; size: NA; DNA: TGTGCCAGCAGCTGGGGGCTGTCGGGAGGCCTCTACGAGCAGTACTTC; CDR3: CASSWGLSGGLYEQYF
D: NA; J: TRBJ2-7; V: TRBV2; size: NA; DNA: TGTGCCAGCAGTCCGGAAGCCGAGCAGTACTTC; CDR3: CASSPEAEQYF
D: NA; J: TRBJ2-3; V: TRBV29-1; size: NA; DNA: TGCAGCGTCCCTCTAGCGAACACAGATACGCAGTATTTT; CDR3: CSVPLANTDTQYF
D: NA; J: TRBJ2-3; V: TRBV14; size: NA; DNA: TGTGCCAGCAGCCAGCTGACTATCACAGATACGCAGTATTTT; CDR3: CASSQLTITDTQYF
D: TRBD2; J: TRBJ2-1; V: TRBV9; size: NA; DNA: TGTGCCAGCAGCGCGCAGGGGGGACTAGCGGGAGGGATTGCGTACAATGAGCAGTTCTTC; CDR3: CASSAQGGLAGGIAYNEQFF
D: NA; J: TRBJ2-5; V: TRBV7-2; size: NA; DNA: TGTGCCAGCAGCTTAGCTACGCCTTCCCAGTACTTC; CDR3: CASSLATPSQYF
D: TRBD2; J: TRBJ2-6; V: TRBV9; size: NA; DNA: TGTGCCAGCAGCCCTCGGACTAGCGGGAGATTAAGTGGGGCCAACGTCCTGACTTTC; CDR3: CASSPRTSGRLSGANVLTF
D: NA; J: TRBJ1-2; V: TRBV7-6; size: NA; DNA: TGTGCCAGCAGTTCTGGTTTTAACTATGGCTACACCTTC; CDR3: CASSSGFNYGYTF
D: TRBD2; J: TRBJ2-1; V: TRBV4-1; size: NA; DNA: TGCGCCAGCAGCCAAGTTTCGGCTAGCGGGGTAGGAAGGTCTGAGCAGTTCTTC; CDR3: CASSQVSASGVGRSEQFF
D: TRBD2; J: TRBJ2-1; V: TRBV4-1; size: NA; DNA: TGCGCCAGCAGCCAAGTGACCAGCGGGAGCACGAATGAGCAGTTCTTC; CDR3: CASSQVTSGSTNEQFF
D: TRBD1; J: TRBJ2-2; V: TRBV7-3; size: NA; DNA: TGTGCCAGCAGCCCACCGGGACAGGGAATCACCGGGGAGCTGTTTTTT; CDR3: CASSPPGQGITGELFF
D: TRBD2; J: TRBJ2-3; V: TRBV19; size: NA; DNA: TGTGCCAGTAGTACCCCGGGACTAGCGGGAGGTAGCACAGATACGCAGTATTTT; CDR3: CASSTPGLAGGSTDTQYF
D: NA; J: TRBJ1-1; V: TRBV15; size: few; DNA: TGTGCCACCAGCAGCAGGGTGGAAACTGAAGCTTTCTTT; CDR3: CATSSRVETEAFF
D: NA; J: TRBJ2-5; V: TRBV6-1; size: NA; DNA: TGTGCCAGTCTGGACGGACAAGAGACCCAGTACTTC; CDR3: CASLDGQETQYF
D: NA; J: TRBJ2-5; V: TRBV6-1; size: NA; DNA: TGTGCCAGCAGTGAAATGGCTTCCGCCCGGACCCAGTACTTC; CDR3: CASSEMASARTQYF
D: NA; J: TRBJ2-7; V: TRBV2; size: once; DNA: TGTGCCAGCGGGTCCGGGACACGGATTTACGAGCAGTACTTC; CDR3: CASGSGTRIYEQYF
D: NA; J: TRBJ1-5; V: TRBV5-6; size: few; DNA: TGTGCCAGCCAGGGAGGGGGACAGCCCCAGCATTTT; CDR3: CASQGGGQPQHF
D: TRBD1; J: TRBJ2-3; V: TRBV2; size: NA; DNA: TGTGCCAGCAGTGACAAGGGGGCGAGACCAGATACGCAGTATTTT; CDR3: CASSDKGARPDTQYF
D: NA; J: TRBJ2-7; V: TRBV7-2; size: NA; DNA: TGTGCCAGCAGCATAGGGGGACACCAATACGAGCAGTACTTC; CDR3: CASSIGGHQYEQYF
D: NA; J: TRBJ2-7; V: TRBV19; size: NA; DNA: TGTGCCAGTAGAGACAGGAACCACTACGAGCAGTACTTC; CDR3: CASRDRNHYEQYF
D: NA; J: TRBJ2-2; V: TRBV18; size: NA; DNA: TGTGCCAGCTCACCACCTTCGACCGGGGAGCTGTTTTTT; CDR3: CASSPPSTGELFF
D: NA; J: TRBJ2-1; V: TRBV29-1; size: NA; DNA: TGCAGCGTTGAAGATCCGGGGGTAGCATCTGGTGAGCAGTTCTTC; CDR3: CSVEDPGVASGEQFF
D: NA; J: TRBJ2-5; V: TRBV5-4; size: NA; DNA: TGTGCCAGCAGCTTGGGGACTAACGGATTTGTGGAGACCCAGTACTTC; CDR3: CASSLGTNGFVETQYF
D: NA; J: TRBJ2-5; V: TRBV6-1; size: NA; DNA: TGTGCCAGCACGCAGGGATCACGATTAGAGACCCAGTACTTC; CDR3: CASTQGSRLETQYF
D: NA; J: TRBJ2-5; V: TRBV9; size: NA; DNA: TGTGCCAGCAGCCCCGACTCGCGCCGGGAGACCCAGTACTTC; CDR3: CASSPDSRRETQYF
D: TRBD2; J: TRBJ2-3; V: TRBV11-1; size: once; DNA: TGTGCCAGCAGCCCCTGGGACTACGGTGGTTCAGATACGCAGTATTTT; CDR3: CASSPWDYGGSDTQYF
D: NA; J: TRBJ2-3; V: TRBV9; size: NA; DNA: TGTGCCAGCAGCGTAGGGGGGGCTAGCGACCCTCGAGATACGCAGTATTTT; CDR3: CASSVGGASDPRDTQYF
D: NA; J: TRBJ1-2; V: TRBV12-5; size: NA; DNA: TGTGCTAGTGCCCGAGACGCGTGGGGCGGCTACACCTTC; CDR3: CASARDAWGGYTF
D: NA; J: TRBJ2-5; V: TRBV15; size: NA; DNA: TGTGCCACCAGCGCCTTTGAGGTCCAAGAGACCCAGTACTTC; CDR3: CATSAFEVQETQYF
D: NA; J: TRBJ1-1; V: TRBV10-2; size: NA; DNA: TGCGCCAGCTCGAGGTTGAACACTGAAGCTTTCTTT; CDR3: CASSRLNTEAFF
D: NA; J: TRBJ1-3; V: TRBV4-1; size: NA; DNA: TGCGCCAGCAGCCAAGGGATGGCGAGGGGCTACTCTGGAAACACCATATATTTT; CDR3: CASSQGMARGYSGNTIYF
D: TRBD1; J: TRBJ2-7; V: TRBV11-2; size: NA; DNA: TGTGCCAGCAGTAATCCGGGACAGGGTTCTTACGAGCAGTACTTC; CDR3: CASSNPGQGSYEQYF
D: TRBD2; J: TRBJ2-1; V: TRBV7-9; size: many; DNA: TGTGCCAGCAGCCGATTGGGACTAGCGGGAGTATGGAATGAGCAGTTCTTC; CDR3: CASSRLGLAGVWNEQFF
D: NA; J: TRBJ1-3; V: TRBV28; size: NA; DNA: TGTGCCAGCATCTCTACCTCTGGAAACACCATATATTTT; CDR3: CASISTSGNTIYF
D: NA; J: TRBJ2-6; V: TRBV5-5; size: NA; DNA: TGTGCCAGCATCCCAAAGGGACCGGGGACTGGGGCCAACGTCCTGACTTTC; CDR3: CASIPKGPGTGANVLTF